The TCR beta chain under discussion was sequenced for a study of T cell responses to AZD1222 COVID-19 vaccine. Study-wide findings and caveats: Spike-spanning, vaccine-associated CD4 TCRs were dominant at 160-218 and 743-854. Spike-specific TCR breadth and depth grew following two AZD1222 doses.

CDR1 is GTSNPN and CDR2 is SVGIG in the germline V gene (reference sequence). V gave up 5 bases and J gave up 4 bases, with 21 bases separating them. The CDR3 sequence is 16 residues long. Generated by immunoSEQ multiplex PCR, the TCRdb table keeps only in-frame clones and is missing some. The data show 65,000 to 75,000 clones, more than 75% seen once. About this clone: Its specificity is unknown.

This receptor was obtained from an adult who received the MenACWY meningococcal vaccine as a control. The sequenced sample was peripheral blood, obtained 28 days after the second dose of the MenACWY control vaccine. The chain uses TRBV30 and TRBJ1-3, with D possibly TRBD1 on 5 matching bases. CDR3 in amino acids: CAWFSKGPEGGNTIYF. The CDR3 nucleotides read TGTGCCTGGTTTTCAAAGGGACCCGAAGGAGGAAACACCATATATTTT.